This record concerns one T cell receptor (beta chain) sequence. CDR1 is MGHRA and CDR2 is YSYEKL in the germline V gene. The CDR3 contains 15 residues. The germline V and J ends were trimmed by 2 bases and 3 bases, with 13 bases remaining between them. Using a J-beta primer mix together with a sample-barcoded 5' primer, a second PCR was run for roughly 7 to 12 cycles. With 12 random nucleotides, a template-switch adaptor tagged each individual cDNA molecule. Each single sample gave us at least 3 million CDR3-containing paired-end reads. TCRdb called the 5' RACE reads again in MiXCR, with one record for every CDR3 protein. Here the sample spans 750,000 to 850,000 distinct CDR3 sequences, 20% to 25% being singletons. The data derive from a study of blood T cells in healthy people across ages. These data were also reused for a study on T cells of mothers and their children. That report notes: Each mother gave over 8.5 million TCR beta CDR3 reads; each child, a few million. Mothers and children who were related shared slightly more overlap than unrelated pairs, but not significantly more.

The source is a boy aged 5-17 years in good health. This chain connects TRBV4-1 to TRBJ1-1; maybe TRBD1 (6 bases). The sequenced sample was blood. DNA of the CDR3: TGCGCCAGCAGCCAAACAGGGTCGGTGGACACTGAAGCTTTCTTT. Translation: CASSQTGSVDTEAFF.